The 28 T cell receptor beta chains in this list originate from one sample, sequenced in a study of blood T cell repertoires in COVID-19. Assay: immunoSEQ multiplex PCR; the TCRdb copy retains only in-frame clones and omits some. The sample yields hundreds of thousands of clones, 65% to 90% seen once. Sequences were obtained from PBMCs or T cells enriched from blood (not recorded which). The origin of the receptors is a woman between 45 and 65 years old with acute COVID-19.

The chain carries TRBV29-1 and TRBJ1-2; a weak D match, TRBD1 (5 bases). The CDR3 is 13 residues long. The germline CDR1 and CDR2 sequences are SQVTM and ANQGSEA. V lost 6 bases and J lost 7, with 18 bases in between. CDR3 in DNA: TGCAGCGTCAAAATGGGGGGAGAACGTGGCTACACCTTC. It specifies CSVKMGGERGYTF.

This clone has only one observation. V usage is TRBV19 and J usage is TRBJ1-5; TRBD1 matches 7 bases. V was clipped by 6 bases and J by 3 bases; unmatched bases: 8. In germline, CDR1 is LNHDA, CDR2 SQIVND (reference sequence). The CDR3 contains 15 residues. As DNA, the CDR3 is TGTGCCAGTAGCTACGGGACAGTATACAATCAGCCCCAGCATTTT. Protein sequence: CASSYGTVYNQPQHF.

Only a few counts were recorded for this clone. The CDR3 region is CATSPETGGYGYTF. CDR3 in DNA: TGTGCCACCAGCCCGGAGACAGGGGGCTATGGCTACACCTTC. This rearrangement joins TRBV15 to TRBJ1-2; 9 positions match TRBD1. Germline V lookup: CDR1 LNHNV, CDR2 YYDKDF (reference sequence). The V segment lost 5 bases and the J segment 4 bases; nucleotides outside the gene matches: 5. The CDR3 has 14 residues. Complete variable domain (other parts from reference TRBV15 and TRBJ1-2): DAMVIQNPRYQVTQFGKPVTLSCSQTLNHNVMYWYQQKSSQAPKLLFHYYDKDFNNEADTPDNFQSRRPNTSFCFLDIRSPGLGDTAMYLCATSPETGGYGYTFGSGTRLTVV.

The chain joins TRBV6-5 to TRBJ1-5, with D perhaps matching TRBD1 (6 bases). V was pared by 2 bases and J by 5 bases, with 10 bases between. The CDR3 consists of 14 residues. CDR1 is MNHEY, CDR2 SVGAGI, per germline. CDR3 nucleotide sequence: TGTGCCAGCAGTTACACAGGGCTCGATCAGCCCCAGCATTTT. This encodes CASSYTGLDQPQHF.

The chain has TRBV12-5 and TRBJ2-3, with 8 bases identical to TRBD2. With 1 base clipped from V and 4 bases from J, the junction kept 1 base outside the gene matches. CDR1 is LGHNT, CDR2 FRNRAP, per germline. The CDR3 runs to 14 residues. This CDR3 is CASGLDGGADTQYF. The CDR3 DNA sequence: TGTGCTAGTGGTTTGGACGGGGGGGCAGATACGCAGTATTTT.

This clone came up once. This chain links TRBV10-3 with TRBJ2-3, with 7 nucleotides matching TRBD1. Germline CDR1 is ENHRY and CDR2 is SYGVKD. The V gene end was trimmed by 0 bases and the J gene end by 3 bases; junction bases not matched to a gene: 6. The CDR3 runs 16 residues. CDR3 bases: TGTGCCATCAGTGAGTCAAGGGGGCAGTTGACAGATACGCAGTATTTT. It translates to CAISESRGQLTDTQYF.

This chain links TRBV6-1 with TRBJ2-7, with D perhaps TRBD1 (6 bases). Germline CDR1 is MNHNS and CDR2 is SASEGT. This CDR3 region has 16 residues. Trimming shortened V by 0 bases and J by 2 bases, and 14 bases separated the two germline ends. As DNA, the CDR3 is TGTGCCAGCAGTGAAGCCTACCGGGACACAGCCTACGAGCAGTACTTC. Protein: CASSEAYRDTAYEQYF.

The CDR3 sequence is CASSQGSGLNTEAFF. In DNA form, the CDR3 reads TGCGCCAGCAGCCAAGGTTCCGGGTTGAACACTGAAGCTTTCTTT. The chain joins TRBV4-1 to TRBJ1-1; D unresolved. The germline CDR1 and CDR2 sequences are MGHRA and YSYEKL. The CDR3 runs 15 residues. Trimming removed 1 base from V and 0 bases from J, with 9 bases in between.

This clone has only a few counts. V usage is TRBV4-3 and J usage is TRBJ2-1; 8 bases agree with TRBD2. The germline CDR1 and CDR2 sequences are LGHNA and YSLEER. The CDR3 has 17 residues. J gave up 4 bases and V 0 bases, and 8 bases lay outside the gene matches. The chain's CDR3 is CASSQEGPSGLYNEQFF. The DNA of the CDR3 is TGCGCCAGCAGCCAAGAGGGACCTAGCGGGCTGTACAATGAGCAGTTCTTC.

This clone was seen once. The chain is built from TRBV5-1 and TRBJ1-6, with 8 bases lining up with TRBD1. V was clipped by 4 bases and J by 12 bases; unmatched bases: 12. The length of the CDR3 is 15 residues. Germline V CDR1 and CDR2: SGHRS, YFSETQ. The chain's CDR3 is CASSREQGGGGPLHF. In DNA form, the CDR3 reads TGCGCCAGCAGCAGAGAACAGGGGGGAGGTGGACCCCTCCACTTT.

J is TRBJ1-5 and V is TRBV30, with 9 bases matching TRBD1. V trimming: 6 bases; J trimming: 2 bases; junction bases outside the gene matches: 11. From germline, CDR1 is GTSNPN and CDR2 SVGIG (reference sequence). The CDR3 has 16 residues. CDR3 DNA sequence: TGTGCCTGTCAACTGACAGGGGGTTGGGGCAATCAGCCCCAGCATTTT. Translation: CACQLTGGWGNQPQHF.

The chain carries TRBV6-5 and TRBJ2-7, with D possibly TRBD1 on 5 matching bases. V was clipped by 0 bases and J by 2 bases, with 11 bases between them. Germline V CDR1 and CDR2: MNHEY, SVGAGI. The CDR3 is 15 residues long. CDR3 sequence: CASSYSSGSAYEQYF. CDR3 nucleotide sequence: TGTGCCAGCAGTTACTCGTCAGGGTCCGCCTACGAGCAGTACTTC.

This clone was counted once. The rearrangement uses TRBV21-1 and TRBJ1-2. TRBV21-1 is described as a pseudogene. This CDR3 contains 10 residues. The CDR3 loop is CASPGVWSTF. The CDR3 DNA reads as TGTGCCAGCCCCGGGGTTTGGTCCACCTTC.

The rearrangement links TRBV23-1 to TRBJ2-6; 7 bases map to TRBD1. TRBV23-1 is identified as an open reading frame with a role that is uncertain. Germline trimming cut 4 bases from V and 6 bases from J; bases unmatched to any gene: 9. The CDR3 is 16 residues long. The CDR3 protein is CASSRPTGEKANVLTF. The CDR3 region has the DNA TGCGCCAGCAGTCGACCAACAGGGGAGAAGGCCAACGTCCTGACTTTC.

This chain links TRBV5-6 with TRBJ1-1; TRBD1 matches 7 bases. CDR1 SGHDT and CDR2 YYEEEE come from the germline V gene. The CDR3 runs to 18 residues. After removal of 4 bases from V and 2 bases from J, the junction contained 17 bases not matched to a gene. CDR3 coding DNA: TGTGCCAGCAGCCCGGAGTTCCTTCCGGGACAGCCCAACACTGAAGCTTTCTTT. It translates to CASSPEFLPGQPNTEAFF. Based on the CDR3 plus reference TRBV5-6 and TRBJ1-1, the full variable domain is DAGVTQSPTHLIKTRGQQVTLRCSPKSGHDTVSWYQQALGQGPQFIFQYYEEEERQRGNFPDRFSGHQFPNYSSELNVNALLLGDSALYLCASSPEFLPGQPNTEAFFGQGTRLTVV.

J is TRBJ2-5 and V is TRBV7-8; 7 nucleotides agree with TRBD1. The germline CDR1 and CDR2 sequences are SGHVS and FQNEAQ. Trimming took 5 bases from V and 2 from J; bases not matched to a gene: 5. This CDR3 comprises 14 residues. The CDR3 protein is CASSQGTAQETQYF. CDR3 bases: TGTGCCAGCAGCCAAGGGACAGCACAAGAGACCCAGTACTTC.

The gene calls are TRBV19 and TRBJ1-2, with a tentative D call TRBD1 (5 bases). Germline-derived CDR1 and CDR2 are LNHDA and SQIVND (reference sequence). The CDR3 covers 12 residues. Trimming took 3 bases from V and 5 from J, leaving 7 bases between them. CDR3 region: CASSIRGYGYTF. In DNA form, the CDR3 reads TGTGCCAGTAGTATTCGGGGGTATGGCTACACCTTC.

This clone was observed a handful of times. The CDR3 loop is CASRTGGSNQPQHF. DNA for the CDR3: TGTGCCAGCAGGACAGGGGGGAGCAATCAGCCCCAGCATTTT. The chain recombines TRBV6-5 with TRBJ1-5; 9 nucleotides align to TRBD1. This CDR3 is 14 amino acids long. Germline lookup yields CDR1 MNHEY and CDR2 SVGAGI. V dropped 6 bases and J dropped 1; count of bases not matched to a gene: 1.

By sample share, this clone is medium-sized. The CDR3: CASSLGQDSPLHF. The DNA for the CDR3 is TGTGCCAGCAGCCTCGGACAGGACTCACCCCTCCACTTT. The chain has TRBV11-3 and TRBJ1-6, with 7 bases matching TRBD1. The CDR3 is 13 residues long. Germline CDR1 and CDR2: SGHNT and YENEEA. V trimming: 5 bases; J trimming: 10 bases; junction bases outside the gene matches: 5. The whole variable domain, remainder taken from reference TRBV11-3 and TRBJ1-6, is EAGVVQSPRYKIIEKKQPVAFWCNPISGHNTLYWYLQNLGQGPELLIRYENEEAVDDSQLPKDRFSAERLKGVDSTLKIQPAELGDSAVYLCASSLGQDSPLHFGNGTRLTVT.

This sequence joins TRBV7-2 and TRBJ2-1; D gene uncertain. The V gene lost 0 bases and the J gene lost 14 bases, with 14 bases spanning the gap. The CDR3 is 13 residues long. From germline, CDR1 is SGHTA and CDR2 FQGNSA. The CDR3 DNA is TGTGCCAGCAGCTTAGCGCGGTCAAACCGGGAGTTCTTC. It encodes CASSLARSNREFF. Looking up the rest from reference TRBV7-2 and TRBJ2-1 gives the full variable domain: GAGVSQSPSNKVTEKGKDVELRCDPISGHTALYWYRQSLGQGLEFLIYFQGNSAPDKSGLPSDRFSAERTGGSVSTLTIQRTQQEDSAVYLCASSLARSNREFFGPGTRLTVL.

V and J are TRBV3-1 (or the pseudogene TRBV3-2) and TRBJ1-4; 10 bases fit TRBD1. Germline assignment: CDR1 LGHDT and CDR2 YNNKEL (reference sequence). Trimming took 5 bases from V and 7 from J; bases not matched to a gene: 7. This CDR3 contains 15 residues. In DNA, the CDR3 is TGTGCCAGCAGCGACACCGACAGGGGGCGTGAAAAACTGTTTTTT. Amino acid sequence: CASSDTDRGREKLFF.

In nucleotides, the CDR3 is TGTGCCAGCAGGGAGGGCAACACTGAAGCTTTCTTT. Translated, it gives CASREGNTEAFF. This chain connects TRBV6-6 to TRBJ1-1, with D unclear. Germline lookup yields CDR1 MNHNY and CDR2 SVGAGI (reference sequence). The CDR3 is 12 amino acids. Trimming left V 6 bases short and J 2 bases short, with 7 bases between.

J is TRBJ1-1 and V is TRBV6-2 or TRBV6-3; D uncertain. CDR1 and CDR2 from the germline V gene are MNHEY and SVGEGT. CDR3 size: 13 residues. The V and J ends lost 5 bases and 1 base respectively, with 8 bases between them. CDR3 nucleotides: TGTGCCAGCAGTCCCCCACAGAACACTGAAGCTTTCTTT. Its translation is CASSPPQNTEAFF.

On this clone: Other nucleotide sequences from this sample produce the same CDR3. The V and J genes are TRBV18 and TRBJ1-2; perhaps TRBD1 as D (5 bases). Trimming left V 0 bases short and J 2 bases short, with 7 bases between. The V gene's germline CDR1 is KGHSH and CDR2 LQKENI. CDR3 length equals 14 residues. CDR3 DNA: TGTGCCAGCTCACCACCTTCAGGGAACTATGGCTACACCTTC. It yields the protein CASSPPSGNYGYTF.

The J gene is TRBJ1-5, the V gene TRBV5-6; TRBD1 matches 7 bases. Germline CDR1 is SGHDT and CDR2 is YYEEEE. The CDR3 is 13 amino acids. The junction had 7 bases not matched to a gene; V was cut back by 7 bases and J by 6 bases. CDR3 sequence: CASATGVGQPQHF. CDR3 nucleotides: TGTGCCAGCGCCACAGGGGTGGGTCAGCCCCAGCATTTT.

This clone was observed once. The chain employs TRBV6-2 or TRBV6-3 and TRBJ2-7; D uncertain. Per germline, CDR1 MNHEY and CDR2 SVGEGT. The CDR3 totals 13 residues. The V gene lost 5 bases and the J gene lost 4 bases, with 12 bases spanning the gap. This CDR3 reads CASSHPVSYEQYF. DNA for the CDR3: TGTGCCAGCAGTCACCCAGTGTCATACGAGCAGTACTTC.

The chain uses TRBV10-3 and TRBJ1-3, with 7 positions matching TRBD1. J was trimmed by 0 bases and V by 7 bases; bases with no gene match: 6. This CDR3 region has 15 residues. Germline values: CDR1 ENHRY, CDR2 SYGVKD. The CDR3 DNA is TGTGCCATCACCGGACAGGCTGACTCTGGAAACACCATATATTTT. Translation: CAITGQADSGNTIYF.

This chain links TRBV27 with TRBJ1-5, with 8 bases identical to TRBD1. CDR1 is MNHEY, CDR2 SMNVEV, per germline (reference sequence). V shed 5 bases, J shed 6 bases, and the junction held 6 bases outside the gene matches. The length of the CDR3 is 14 residues. This chain's CDR3 is CASSPGQGVQPQHF. The CDR3 DNA reads as TGTGCCAGCAGTCCCGGACAGGGAGTTCAGCCCCAGCATTTT.